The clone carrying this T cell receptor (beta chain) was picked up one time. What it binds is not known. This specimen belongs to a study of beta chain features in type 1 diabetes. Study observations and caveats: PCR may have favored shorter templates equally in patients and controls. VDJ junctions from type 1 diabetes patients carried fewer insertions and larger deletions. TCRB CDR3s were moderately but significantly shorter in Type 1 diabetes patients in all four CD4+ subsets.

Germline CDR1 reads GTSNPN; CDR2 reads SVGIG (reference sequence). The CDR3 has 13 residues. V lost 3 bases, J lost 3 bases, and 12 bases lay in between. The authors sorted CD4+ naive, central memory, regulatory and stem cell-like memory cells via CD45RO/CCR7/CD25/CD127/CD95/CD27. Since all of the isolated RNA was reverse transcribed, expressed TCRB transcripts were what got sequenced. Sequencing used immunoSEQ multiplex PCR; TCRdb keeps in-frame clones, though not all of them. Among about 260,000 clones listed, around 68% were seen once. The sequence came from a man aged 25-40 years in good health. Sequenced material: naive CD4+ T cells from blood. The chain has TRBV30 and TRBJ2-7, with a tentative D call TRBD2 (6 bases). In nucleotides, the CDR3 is TGTGCCTGGAGGCGGCGGGGAAACTACGAGCAGTACTTC. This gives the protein CAWRRRGNYEQYF.